The clone carrying this T cell receptor (beta chain) was recorded once. The antigen is unknown. This entry is derived from a study of OX40 agonist ivuxolimab in advanced cancers. Trimming cost V 0 bases and J 4 bases, with 13 bases left between them. Germline values: CDR1 SGHDT, CDR2 YYEEEE. The CDR3 is 15 residues long. The study, taken as a whole, reports: More expanded clones were seen, on average, in CD8+ T cells than in CD4+.

Assay: immunoSEQ multiplex PCR; the TCRdb copy retains only in-frame clones and omits some. The table shows roughly 56,000 clones, with roughly 80% occurring only once. Material: CD4+ or CD8+ T cells sorted from blood, obtained in a trial of the OX40 agonist ivuxolimab. The sequence was obtained from an adult with an advanced solid tumor such as melanoma, head and neck, liver or kidney cancer. This rearrangement joins TRBV5-6 to TRBJ1-2; TRBD1 is a possible D gene (6 bases). Here the CDR3 DNA reads TGTGCCAGCAGCTTGGAGGGGGGGTACGGCTATGGCTACACCTTC. Its protein product is CASSLEGGYGYGYTF.